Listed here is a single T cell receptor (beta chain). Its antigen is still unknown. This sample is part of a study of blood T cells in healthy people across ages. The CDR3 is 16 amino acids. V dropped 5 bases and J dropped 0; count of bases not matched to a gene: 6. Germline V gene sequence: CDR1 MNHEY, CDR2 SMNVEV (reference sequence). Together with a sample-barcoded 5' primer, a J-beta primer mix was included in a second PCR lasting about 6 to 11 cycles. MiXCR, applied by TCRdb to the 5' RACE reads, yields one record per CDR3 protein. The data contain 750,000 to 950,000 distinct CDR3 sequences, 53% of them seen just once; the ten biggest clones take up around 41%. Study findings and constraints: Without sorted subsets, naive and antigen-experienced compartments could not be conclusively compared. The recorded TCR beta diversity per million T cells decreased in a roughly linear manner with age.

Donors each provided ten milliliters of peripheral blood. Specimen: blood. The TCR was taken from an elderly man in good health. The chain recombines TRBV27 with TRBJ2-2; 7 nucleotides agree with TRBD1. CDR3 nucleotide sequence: TGTGCCAGCAGTCCTCATGGGACAGCGAACACCGGGGAGCTGTTTTTT. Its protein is CASSPHGTANTGELFF.